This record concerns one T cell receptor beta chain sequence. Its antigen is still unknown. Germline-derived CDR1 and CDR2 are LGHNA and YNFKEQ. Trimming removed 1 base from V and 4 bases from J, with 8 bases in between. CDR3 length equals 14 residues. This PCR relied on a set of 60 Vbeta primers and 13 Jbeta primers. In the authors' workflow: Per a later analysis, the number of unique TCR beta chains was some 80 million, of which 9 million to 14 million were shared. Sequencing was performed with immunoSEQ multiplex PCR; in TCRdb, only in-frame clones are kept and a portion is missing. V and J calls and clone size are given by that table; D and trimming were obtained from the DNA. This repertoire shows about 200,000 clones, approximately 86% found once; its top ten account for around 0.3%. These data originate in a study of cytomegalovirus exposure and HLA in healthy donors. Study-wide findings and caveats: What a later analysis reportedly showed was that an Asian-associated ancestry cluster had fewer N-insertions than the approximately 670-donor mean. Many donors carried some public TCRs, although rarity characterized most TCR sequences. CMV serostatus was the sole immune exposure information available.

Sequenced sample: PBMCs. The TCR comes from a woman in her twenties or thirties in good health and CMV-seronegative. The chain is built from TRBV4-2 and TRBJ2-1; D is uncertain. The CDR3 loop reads CASSQVLLYNEQFF. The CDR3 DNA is TGTGCCAGCAGCCAAGTTTTACTGTACAATGAGCAGTTCTTC.